Shown below are 27 T cell receptor beta chains from a single sample sequenced in a study of cytomegalovirus exposure and HLA in healthy donors. PCR used 60 Vbeta primers and 13 Jbeta primers. Generated by immunoSEQ multiplex PCR, the TCRdb table keeps only in-frame clones and is missing some. The sample has 45,000 or so clones; the top ten hold 8.1%. The sequencing sample was made of PBMCs. These receptor sequences come from a male donor in good health and CMV-seronegative.

J is TRBJ2-2 and V is TRBV19; D is possibly TRBD2 (8 bases). The ends were cut back, 5 bases at V and 3 bases at J, with 16 bases in the middle. CDR1 is LNHDA and CDR2 is SQIVND in the germline V gene (reference sequence). The CDR3 consists of 16 residues. The CDR3 sequence: CASSGTAGVHTGELFF. Here the CDR3 DNA reads TGTGCCAGTAGTGGGACAGCGGGAGTTCACACCGGGGAGCTGTTTTTT.

By frequency, this clone registers medium-sized. In the same sample, other DNA sequences code for this CDR3. The chain uses TRBV5-6 and TRBJ2-5, with TRBD2 as a possible D gene (6 bases). Germline V gene lookup returns CDR1 SGHDT and CDR2 YYEEEE. Trimming removed 4 bases at V and 4 bases at J, with 17 bases between. This CDR3 has 15 amino acids. CDR3 sequence (DNA): TGTGCCAGCAGCCACCGGGACTCCGTGCTAGAGACCCAGTACTTC. Protein product: CASSHRDSVLETQYF.

This chain joins TRBV5-1 and TRBJ2-6; D is ambiguous. Trimming pared 0 bases from V and 0 bases from J, leaving 4 bases between. The CDR3 length is 15 residues. The germline CDR1 and CDR2 sequences are SGHRS and YFSETQ. The CDR3 DNA reads as TGCGCCAGCAGCTTGGGACACTCTGGGGCCAACGTCCTGACTTTC. Translation: CASSLGHSGANVLTF.

The CDR3 region has the DNA TGTGCCAGCAGCGGCTCAGGGTTGGGGGAGCTGTTTTTT. It specifies CASSGSGLGELFF. The V call is TRBV6-1, the J call TRBJ2-2; D might be TRBD1 (5 bases). The CDR3 sequence is 13 residues long. Germline CDR1 reads MNHNS; CDR2 reads SASEGT. V was clipped by 6 bases and J by 8 bases, with 13 bases between them.

This chain uses TRBV7-9 with TRBJ2-7, with D tentatively TRBD2 (5 bases). The V and J ends lost 5 bases and 3 bases respectively, with 11 bases between them. The CDR3 has 13 residues. The germline gives CDR1 SEHNR, CDR2 FQNEAQ (reference sequence). CDR3 nucleotide sequence: TGTGCCAGCAGCACGGACTTAAGCTACGAGCAGTACTTC. Amino acid sequence: CASSTDLSYEQYF.

The rearrangement joins TRBV5-6 to TRBJ1-2; no clear D gene. Germline V gene sequence: CDR1 SGHDT, CDR2 YYEEEE. The CDR3 runs to 12 residues. Trimming left V 0 bases short and J 6 bases short, with 6 bases between. The CDR3 loop reads CASSLDSNGYTF. In nucleotides, the CDR3 is TGTGCCAGCAGCTTGGACAGTAATGGCTACACCTTC.

The rearrangement uses TRBV7-8 and TRBJ1-3; unclear D gene. The CDR3 has 15 residues. Germline CDR1 and CDR2: SGHVS and FQNEAQ. The germline V and J ends were trimmed by 1 base and 2 bases, with 9 bases remaining between them. CDR3 DNA: TGTGCCAGCAGCTTAGGAGGGATGGCTGGAAACACCATATATTTT. This translates into CASSLGGMAGNTIYF.

The gene calls are TRBV30 and TRBJ2-1; TRBD2 matches 7 bases. Per germline, CDR1 GTSNPN and CDR2 SVGIG (reference sequence). The J segment lost 0 bases and the V segment lost 7 bases, leaving 21 bases of the junction unmatched. The CDR3 spans 19 residues. The CDR3 spells CASLVLGRLGGSSYNEQFF. In nucleotides, the CDR3 is TGTGCCTCTCTCGTGCTGGGGAGACTAGGCGGGAGCTCCTACAATGAGCAGTTCTTC.

V and J are TRBV19 and TRBJ2-5, with 7 bases aligning to TRBD2. The J segment lost 2 bases and the V segment lost 3 bases, leaving 21 bases of the junction unmatched. This CDR3 contains 20 residues. Germline V lookup: CDR1 LNHDA, CDR2 SQIVND (reference sequence). CDR3 bases: TGTGCCAGTAGTATGAAGGCCGCCTATCGCGGGGGATTTACTCAAGAGACCCAGTACTTC. Amino acids: CASSMKAAYRGGFTQETQYF.

Judged by frequency, this clone is medium-sized (0.01 to 0.1%). This chain links TRBV5-5 with TRBJ2-7, with 11 bases lining up with TRBD2. The V segment lost 4 bases and the J segment 5 bases; nucleotides outside the gene matches: 8. The CDR3 is 15 residues long. The V gene's germline CDR1 is SGHKS and CDR2 YYEKEE (reference sequence). CDR3 region: CASSGQLAGVNEQYF. The DNA of the CDR3 is TGTGCCAGCAGCGGACAACTAGCGGGAGTTAACGAGCAGTACTTC.

The V and J genes are TRBV18 and TRBJ2-7; 10 positions match TRBD1. The CDR3 consists of 15 residues. Germline CDR1 reads KGHSH; CDR2 reads LQKENI. V was pared by 3 bases and J by 5 bases, with 7 bases of the junction left unmatched. In nucleotides, the CDR3 is TGTGCCAGCTCACCTGATGACAGGGGGCGGAACGAGCAGTACTTC. Protein: CASSPDDRGRNEQYF.

This rearrangement joins TRBV29-1 to TRBJ2-1, with 11 bases that match TRBD2. The ends lost 6 bases at V and 8 bases at J; junction bases unmatched: 12. The germline V gene has CDR1 SQVTM and CDR2 ANQGSEA. The CDR3 extends over 15 amino acids. CDR3 sequence: CSVPGTSGMGDEQFF. The CDR3 DNA reads TGCAGCGTGCCCGGGACTAGCGGAATGGGAGATGAGCAGTTCTTC.

The rearrangement joins TRBV11-2 to TRBJ2-3; TRBD2 agrees at 8 bases. CDR1 and CDR2 from the germline V gene are SGHAT and FQNNGV. V trimming: 5 bases; J trimming: 4 bases; junction bases outside the gene matches: 8. The CDR3 sequence is 15 residues long. The CDR3 DNA sequence: TGTGCCAGCAGCCGGAGGACTAGCCTTGCAGATACGCAGTATTTT. It encodes CASSRRTSLADTQYF.

The V call is TRBV28, the J call TRBJ2-5; D is undetermined. Germline loops: CDR1 MDHEN, CDR2 SYDVKM. Trimming stripped 5 bases from V and 2 bases from J, with 3 bases between. CDR3 length equals 11 residues. This CDR3 reads CASSQQETQYF. The CDR3 DNA reads as TGTGCCAGCAGTCAACAAGAGACCCAGTACTTC.

This sequence joins TRBV7-9 and TRBJ2-7; 8 nucleotides match TRBD2. Trimming took 6 bases from V and 5 from J; bases not matched to a gene: 15. The germline V gene has CDR1 SEHNR and CDR2 FQNEAQ (reference sequence). The CDR3 is 16 amino acids. The CDR3 loop reads CASSPGLASPGHEQYF. CDR3 bases: TGTGCCAGCAGTCCAGGACTAGCCTCCCCCGGGCACGAGCAGTACTTC.

This rearrangement joins TRBV5-1 to TRBJ2-7; 9 positions agree with TRBD2. With 2 bases clipped from V and 6 bases from J, the junction kept 9 bases outside the gene matches. The CDR3 consists of 15 residues. Germline CDR1 SGHRS, CDR2 YFSETQ. Written as DNA, the CDR3 is TGCGCCAGCAGCTTCATGGTAGCGGGAGTATCCGAGCAGTACTTC. This encodes CASSFMVAGVSEQYF.

On this clone itself: The sample has other DNA sequences that encode this CDR3 too. The rearrangement uses TRBV28 and TRBJ2-1, with 11 positions matching TRBD2. Per the germline V gene, CDR1 is MDHEN and CDR2 is SYDVKM. Trimming removed 6 bases from V and 3 bases from J; junction bases left unmatched: 4. The CDR3 is made up of 15 amino acids. DNA of the CDR3: TGTGCCAGCAGGCCCCTAGCGGGAGGCTACAATGAGCAGTTCTTC. Protein product: CASRPLAGGYNEQFF. Filled out from reference TRBV28 and TRBJ2-1, the complete variable domain reads DVKVTQSSRYLVKRTGEKVFLECVQDMDHENMFWYRQDPGLGLRLIYFSYDVKMKEKGDIPEGYSVSREKKERFSLILESASTNQTSMYLCASRPLAGGYNEQFFGPGTRLTVL.

The J gene is TRBJ2-2, the V gene TRBV19, with 7 bases lining up with TRBD1. The V segment lost 6 bases and the J segment 6 bases; nucleotides outside the gene matches: 4. The CDR3 totals 13 residues. Germline loops: CDR1 LNHDA, CDR2 SQIVND (reference sequence). The CDR3 DNA reads TGTGCCAGTAGCAGACAGGGATCCGGGGAGCTGTTTTTT. This codes for CASSRQGSGELFF.

The rearrangement links TRBV6-5 to TRBJ2-6; TRBD1 is a possible D gene (6 bases). Germline-derived CDR1 and CDR2 are MNHEY and SVGAGI. V gave up 6 bases and J gave up 2 bases, with 11 bases separating them. This CDR3 has 15 residues. CDR3 in DNA: TGTGCCAGCAGCTCTACAGGGACTGGGGCCAACGTCCTGACTTTC. Residues: CASSSTGTGANVLTF.

The chain has TRBV5-1 and TRBJ1-2; the match to TRBD1 covers 11 bases. The CDR3 extends over 15 amino acids. J was trimmed by 6 bases and V by 4 bases; bases with no gene match: 8. Germline loops: CDR1 SGHRS, CDR2 YFSETQ. The CDR3 DNA sequence: TGCGCCAGCAGCGCCCCGGACAGGGGGCGGGATGGCTACACCTTC. This translates into CASSAPDRGRDGYTF.

V is TRBV6-5 and J is TRBJ1-4, with D perhaps matching TRBD1 (5 bases). V shed 6 bases and J shed 8 bases, with 13 bases lying between them. This CDR3 region has 13 residues. Germline CDR1 is MNHEY and CDR2 is SVGAGI. The DNA for the CDR3 is TGTGCCAGCAGCCTCCGACAGAGGGAAAAACTGTTTTTT. It specifies CASSLRQREKLFF.

This chain connects TRBV19 to TRBJ1-1; the match to TRBD1 covers 7 bases. J was trimmed by 4 bases and V by 0 bases; bases with no gene match: 5. The CDR3 is 15 residues long. Germline V gives CDR1 LNHDA, CDR2 SQIVND (reference sequence). In DNA, the CDR3 is TGTGCCAGTAGTATAGACCCGACAGGGCCCACTGAAGCTTTCTTT. This codes for CASSIDPTGPTEAFF.

The chain recombines TRBV5-4 with TRBJ2-3; 9 bases align to TRBD1. Germline values: CDR1 SGHNT, CDR2 YYREEE (reference sequence). J was trimmed by 3 bases and V by 3 bases; bases with no gene match: 8. CDR3 length: 16 amino acids. CDR3 sequence: CASSSRQGVRTDTQYF. CDR3 coding DNA: TGTGCCAGCAGCTCCCGACAGGGGGTTAGGACAGATACGCAGTATTTT.

The chain has TRBV28 and TRBJ2-7, with a weak D call TRBD1 (5 bases). Germline V lookup: CDR1 MDHEN, CDR2 SYDVKM. V lost 7 bases and J lost 2, with 12 bases in between. The CDR3 length is 13 residues. Here the CDR3 DNA reads TGTGCCAGCAACCTACAGGTGACCTACGAGCAGTACTTC. Its translation: CASNLQVTYEQYF.

The chain recombines TRBV7-9 with TRBJ1-4, with 12 positions matching TRBD1. The V segment lost 4 bases and the J segment 3 bases; nucleotides outside the gene matches: 3. The CDR3 runs 16 residues. Germline assignment: CDR1 SEHNR and CDR2 FQNEAQ (reference sequence). CDR3 DNA: TGTGCCAGCAGCTCGGGACAGGGGGCGTCTAATGAAAAACTGTTTTTT. This translates into CASSSGQGASNEKLFF.

This chain links TRBV11-2 with TRBJ2-3, with 12 bases matching TRBD2. The CDR3 runs 19 residues. Looked up from germline, CDR1 is SGHAT and CDR2 is FQNNGV. V lost 5 bases to trimming and J lost 1 base; unmatched junction nucleotides: 13. The chain's CDR3 is CASSPMSLAGGSGTDTQYF. The CDR3 DNA is TGTGCCAGCAGCCCAATGTCACTAGCGGGAGGTAGTGGCACAGATACGCAGTATTTT.

The chain recombines TRBV4-3 with TRBJ1-4; no definite D call. V shed 4 bases and J shed 0 bases, with 6 bases lying between them. Germline V gene sequence: CDR1 LGHNA, CDR2 YSLEER. The CDR3 is 14 amino acids. The CDR3 protein is CASSLAATNEKLFF. The CDR3 DNA reads TGCGCCAGCAGCCTGGCCGCAACTAATGAAAAACTGTTTTTT.